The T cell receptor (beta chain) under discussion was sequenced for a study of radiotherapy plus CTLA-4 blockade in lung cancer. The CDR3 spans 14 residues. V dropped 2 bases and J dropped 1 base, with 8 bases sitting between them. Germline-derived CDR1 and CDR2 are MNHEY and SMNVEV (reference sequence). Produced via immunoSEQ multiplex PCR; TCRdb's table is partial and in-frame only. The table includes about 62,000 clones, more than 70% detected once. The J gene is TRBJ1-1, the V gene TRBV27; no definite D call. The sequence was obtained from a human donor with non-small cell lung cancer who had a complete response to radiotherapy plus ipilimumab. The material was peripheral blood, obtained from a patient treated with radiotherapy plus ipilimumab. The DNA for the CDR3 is TGTGCCAGCAGTTTAACAGAAAGGAACACTGAAGCTTTCTTT. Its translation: CASSLTERNTEAFF.